The sequence of this TCR beta chain was determined in a study of blood T cell repertoires in COVID-19. Study at large: Samples representing acute and convalescent COVID-19 were sourced from the United States, Italy and Spain. From T cells, B-cell-depleted T cells, or PBMCs came the material, which was cDNA or gDNA.

CDR3 length equals 15 residues. In germline, CDR1 is SGHAT, CDR2 FQNNGV. V lost 5 bases to trimming and J lost 4 bases, with 17 bases between them. Per the study methods: By means of reference gene primer amplification, nucleated cell counts were estimated. Here immunoSEQ multiplex PCR was the method, and the copy in TCRdb shows in-frame clones only, minus some. The DNA gave D and trimming, while V, J and clone size come from that table. Among approximately 440,000 clones, around 88% were seen once, and the ten largest hold around 13%. Enrolment of Seattle patients took place during active infection, and they were followed longitudinally.

Sequences were obtained from peripheral blood. The receptor was derived from a woman between 45 and 65 years old with COVID-19, enrolled during active disease. This chain joins TRBV11-2 and TRBJ1-1, with D uncertain. CDR3 amino acids: CASSPPRVGGTEAFF. The CDR3 coding sequence is TGTGCCAGCAGCCCGCCGCGGGTTGGTGGCACTGAAGCTTTCTTT. Variable domain in full (rest from reference TRBV11-2 and TRBJ1-1): EAGVAQSPRYKIIEKRQSVAFWCNPISGHATLYWYQQILGQGPKLLIQFQNNGVVDDSQLPKDRFSAERLKGVDSTLKIQPAKLEDSAVYLCASSPPRVGGTEAFFGQGTRLTVV.